The source of this T cell receptor beta chain is a study of T cells in Graves' hyperthyroidism and ophthalmopathy. Study conclusions and caveats: Expanded thyroid clonotypes (above 0.001) were mostly also found in blood. Ophthalmopathy was predicted by the model a median of roughly 6 months ahead of onset.

The V end lost 5 bases, the J end lost 8 bases, and 15 bases lay between the germline ends. CDR3 length: 14 amino acids. In germline, CDR1 is SEHNR, CDR2 FQNEAQ (reference sequence). Researchers amplified the TCR beta CDR3 regions from RNA transcripts. During a first-round RT-PCR of the TCR CDR3, the HTBI primer set was used. TCRdb re-derived calls from the multiplex PCR reads in MiXCR, one entry per CDR3 protein. This table has under 400,000 distinct CDR3 sequences, approximately 18% appearing once. On this clonotype itself: Its antigen remains unidentified.

Source material: blood. The gene calls are TRBV7-9 and TRBJ1-4; weak D call: TRBD1 (5 bases). This sequence was found in a woman aged 45-65 years with Graves' hyperthyroidism. CDR3 in DNA: TGTGCCAGCAGCCAGAGGGGTGGAGCGGAAAAACTGTTTTTT. It specifies CASSQRGGAEKLFF.